The clone carrying this TCR beta chain was observed at least ten times. No antigen is known for it. Between roughly 20 and 31 mg of unsorted bulk tissue served as the source from which RNA and DNA were co-extracted. These data belong to a study of tumor-infiltrating lymphocytes in primary liver carcinoma. The authors made TCR beta cDNA from around 500 ng total RNA with a constant-region primer. Each TCR beta library was derived from three nested multiplex PCR rounds that employed slightly modified ARM-PCR. TRBV1-TRBV30 forward and Cbeta reverse primers drove the first two approximately 10-cycle rounds. MiXCR, applied by TCRdb to the multiplex PCR reads, yields one record per CDR3 protein. This sample has 30,000 to 40,000 distinct CDR3 sequences, with roughly 69% found just once. Whole-study findings and limits: Tumor-blood pairs (like tumor-adjacent pairs) overlapped less than tumor region pairs did.

The germline CDR1 and CDR2 sequences are SGHRS and YFSETQ. Trimming took off 0 bases at V and 7 bases at J, with 10 bases between the two ends. The CDR3 is 13 residues long. The source of this sequence is a man aged 35 to 55 with primary liver carcinoma and hepatitis B virus infection. The chain couples TRBV5-1 to TRBJ1-2; tentative D call: TRBD1 (5 bases). Input material: liver tumor tissue from sampling region 4. The subset denotes: tumor region T4, right-lateral pole. The CDR3 protein is CASSLAQGGGYTF. Written as DNA, the CDR3 is TGCGCCAGCAGCTTGGCCCAGGGCGGTGGCTACACCTTC.